This TCR beta chain was captured by sequencing in a study of CD8 T cells in ankylosing spondylitis. Findings and limits, study-wide: Among TCR beta sequences, a motif of several highly homologous variants appeared characteristic of ankylosing spondylitis blood.

Library preparation for TCR beta used quantitative 5'-RACE with molecular barcodes. MiXCR, applied by TCRdb to the 5' RACE reads, yields one record per CDR3 protein. In the table there are about 210,000 distinct CDR3 sequences, roughly 6.6% of which are singletons. Many counts were recorded for this clonotype. Its target is not known. CDR3 length: 11 residues. V was trimmed by 5 bases and J by 8 bases, leaving 10 bases between them. CDR1 DFQATT and CDR2 SNEGSKA come from the germline V gene (reference sequence). The sequence came from a male donor with ankylosing spondylitis. The sequenced sample consisted of blood, either unsorted or a sorted T cell fraction (not recorded which). This chain links TRBV20-1 with TRBJ2-1; D perhaps matches TRBD2 (6 bases). The CDR3 bases are TGCAGTGCTTCACTAGCCTATGAGCAGTTCTTC. Amino acid sequence: CSASLAYEQFF.